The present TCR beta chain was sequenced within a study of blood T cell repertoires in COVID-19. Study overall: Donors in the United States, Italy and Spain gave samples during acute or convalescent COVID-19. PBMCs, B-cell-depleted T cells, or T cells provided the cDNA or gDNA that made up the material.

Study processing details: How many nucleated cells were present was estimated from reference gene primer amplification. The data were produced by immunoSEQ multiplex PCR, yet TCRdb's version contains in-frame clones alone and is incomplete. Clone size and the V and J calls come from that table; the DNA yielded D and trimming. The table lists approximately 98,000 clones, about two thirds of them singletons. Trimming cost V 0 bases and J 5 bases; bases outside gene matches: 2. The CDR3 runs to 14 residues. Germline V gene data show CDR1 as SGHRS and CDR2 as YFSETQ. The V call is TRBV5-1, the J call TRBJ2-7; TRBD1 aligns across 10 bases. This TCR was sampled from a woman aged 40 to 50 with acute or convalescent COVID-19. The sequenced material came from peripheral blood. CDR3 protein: CASSLVGQGNEQYF. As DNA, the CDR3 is TGCGCCAGCAGCTTGGTGGGACAGGGGAACGAGCAGTACTTC. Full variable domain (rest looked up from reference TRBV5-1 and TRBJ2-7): KAGVTQTPRYLIKTRGQQVTLSCSPISGHRSVSWYQQTPGQGLQFLFEYFSETQRNKGNFPGRFSGRQFSNSRSEMNVSTLELGDSALYLCASSLVGQGNEQYFGPGTRLTVT.